The 15 T cell receptor beta chains below come from one sample, sequenced in a study of CD8+ T cells in alopecia areata. After isolation, RNA underwent reverse transcription to generate cDNA as the sequencing template. The repertoire was sequenced with immunoSEQ multiplex PCR; TCRdb's copy has only in-frame clones and lacks some. The data contain about 110,000 clones, around three fifths of them singletons. Treatment: oral pan-JAK inhibitor, 5-10 mg twice daily. Sequencing was performed on CD4+ T cells sorted from blood, taken at week 24, from a patient treated with tofacitinib. These receptors were collected from a human donor with alopecia areata.

This chain links TRBV11-2 with TRBJ2-4; D tentatively fits TRBD1 or TRBD2 (5 bases each). V was pared by 3 bases and J by 5 bases, with 11 bases between. Germline V gene sequence: CDR1 SGHAT, CDR2 FQNNGV. The CDR3 sequence is 14 residues long. CDR3 sequence (DNA): TGTGCCAGCAGCTTTCCGGGGCAGGAAAACATTCAGTACTTC. The encoded protein is CASSFPGQENIQYF. Using reference TRBV11-2 and TRBJ2-4 for the parts outside the CDR3, the full variable domain is EAGVAQSPRYKIIEKRQSVAFWCNPISGHATLYWYQQILGQGPKLLIQFQNNGVVDDSQLPKDRFSAERLKGVDSTLKIQPAKLEDSAVYLCASSFPGQENIQYFGAGTRLSVL.

This chain links TRBV9 with TRBJ1-2; 8 bases are shared with TRBD1. Germline V gene lookup returns CDR1 SGDLS and CDR2 YYNGEE. The length of the CDR3 is 14 residues. V shed 4 bases, J shed 4 bases, and the junction held 6 bases outside the gene matches. The CDR3 protein is CASSRQGSGYGYTF. For the CDR3, the DNA is TGTGCCAGCAGCCGACAGGGGTCCGGCTATGGCTACACCTTC. Looking up the rest from reference TRBV9 and TRBJ1-2 gives the full variable domain: DSGVTQTPKHLITATGQRVTLRCSPRSGDLSVYWYQQSLDQGLQFLIQYYNGEERAKGNILERFSAQQFPDLHSELNLSSLELGDSALYFCASSRQGSGYGYTFGSGTRLTVV.

The rearrangement uses TRBV23-1 and TRBJ1-1; D is undetermined. TRBV23-1 is filed as an ORF, its function uncertain. The CDR3 length is 14 residues. Trimming removed 2 bases at V and 0 bases at J, with 7 bases between. The CDR3 loop is CASSQKELNTEAFF. DNA of the CDR3: TGCGCCAGCAGTCAAAAGGAGCTGAACACTGAAGCTTTCTTT.

The chain carries TRBV29-1 and TRBJ1-2, with TRBD1 matching 11 bases. Germline V gene sequence: CDR1 SQVTM, CDR2 ANQGSEA. V was clipped by 7 bases and J by 2 bases; unmatched bases: 3. CDR3 length: 13 amino acids. The CDR3 coding sequence is TGCAGCGGTGGGACAGGGGGAAACTATGGCTACACCTTC. Translation gives CSGGTGGNYGYTF.

CDR3 nucleotides: TGTGCCAGTAGTCTCCAGGAAACGAACACTGAAGCTTTCTTT. Translating it yields CASSLQETNTEAFF. This chain uses TRBV19 with TRBJ1-1; D not resolved. This CDR3 region has 14 residues. CDR1 and CDR2 from the germline V gene are LNHDA and SQIVND (reference sequence). Trimming took off 5 bases at V and 1 base at J, with 11 bases between the two ends.

This clone was recorded a few times. The rearrangement links TRBV4-1 to TRBJ2-3; 14 nucleotides align to TRBD2. V gave up 0 bases and J gave up 2 bases; unmatched junction bases: 7. In germline, CDR1 is MGHRA, CDR2 YSYEKL. CDR3 length: 19 residues. As DNA, the CDR3 is TGCGCCAGCAGCCAAGATGAGGGACTAGCGGGGGCCCTCACAGATACGCAGTATTTT. It yields the protein CASSQDEGLAGALTDTQYF.

The J gene is TRBJ2-1, the V gene TRBV29-1; D gene ambiguous. Germline CDR1 reads SQVTM; CDR2 reads ANQGSEA. This CDR3 is built from 14 residues. V lost 6 bases to trimming and J lost 1 base, with 13 bases between them. The CDR3 coding sequence is TGCAGCGTCCGCCGCCACGAGTCCTACAATGAGCAGTTCTTC. Translated: CSVRRHESYNEQFF.

This chain connects TRBV29-1 to TRBJ1-1; D is uncertain. Germline values: CDR1 SQVTM, CDR2 ANQGSEA. V was trimmed by 7 bases and J by 6 bases, leaving 12 bases between them. This CDR3 is 11 amino acids long. The chain's CDR3 is CSAMPGAEAFF. CDR3 DNA sequence: TGCAGCGCCATGCCAGGCGCTGAAGCTTTCTTT.

This clone was seen a few times. The chain recombines TRBV30 with TRBJ1-2, with D unresolved. The CDR3 sequence is 13 residues long. The germline V and J ends were trimmed by 2 bases and 7 bases, with 14 bases remaining between them. The germline V gene encodes CDR1 GTSNPN and CDR2 SVGIG (reference sequence). CDR3 nucleotides: TGTGCCTGGAGTCGCCGGCGAGTGGGTGGCTACACCTTC. It yields the protein CAWSRRRVGGYTF.

This clone occurred a few times. The chain employs TRBV10-3 and TRBJ2-4; D might be TRBD2 (7 bases). This CDR3 is 20 amino acids long. V was pared by 0 bases and J by 0 bases, with 21 bases between. Germline CDR1 is ENHRY and CDR2 is SYGVKD. CDR3 region: CAISESVAGAANLAKNIQYF. The CDR3 nucleotides read TGTGCCATCAGTGAGTCGGTTGCGGGGGCAGCGAATCTAGCCAAAAACATTCAGTACTTC.

This clone turned up a few times. This rearrangement joins TRBV30 to TRBJ1-1; tentatively, D is TRBD1 (5 bases). The CDR3 has 14 residues. The germline CDR1 and CDR2 sequences are GTSNPN and SVGIG (reference sequence). V was pared by 2 bases and J by 10 bases, with 20 bases between. The CDR3 nucleotides are TGTGCCTGGAGTCCCCTGATCGTGCAGGGAGTAGCTTTCTTT. Translation gives CAWSPLIVQGVAFF. The full variable domain, with the rest looked up from reference TRBV30 and TRBJ1-1, is SQTIHQWPATLVQPVGSPLSLECTVEGTSNPNLYWYRQAAGRGLQLLFYSVGIGQISSEVPQNLSASRPQDRQFILSSKKLLLSDSGFYLCAWSPLIVQGVAFFGQGTRLTVV.

The chain couples TRBV2 to TRBJ1-1; D unclear. Trimming stripped 7 bases from V and 8 bases from J, with 17 bases between. The CDR3 covers 13 residues. Germline CDR1 SNHLY, CDR2 FYNNEI. As DNA, the CDR3 is TGTGCCAGCATCGTCTGGAATTCAGCCGAAGCTTTCTTT. Translation gives CASIVWNSAEAFF.

This clone was counted a few times. This sequence joins TRBV2 and TRBJ1-4, with a weak D call TRBD1 (5 bases). The CDR3 runs to 14 residues. Trimming removed 6 bases from V and 2 bases from J, with 10 bases in between. Germline loops: CDR1 SNHLY, CDR2 FYNNEI. CDR3 residues: CASRDDSTNEKLFF. CDR3 bases: TGTGCCAGCAGAGACGACAGCACTAATGAAAAACTGTTTTTT. The whole variable domain, remainder taken from reference TRBV2 and TRBJ1-4, is EPEVTQTPSHQVTQMGQEVILRCVPISNHLYFYWYRQILGQKVEFLVSFYNNEISEKSEIFDDQFSVERPDGSNFTLKIRSTKLEDSAMYFCASRDDSTNEKLFFGSGTQLSVL.

This sequence joins TRBV4-3 and TRBJ2-3; 10 bases fit TRBD2. The V gene end was trimmed by 0 bases and the J gene end by 4 bases; junction bases not matched to a gene: 4. Germline CDR1 LGHNA, CDR2 YSLEER. The CDR3 runs to 16 residues. CDR3 region: CASSQDVGLAADTQYF. The DNA of the CDR3 is TGCGCCAGCAGCCAAGATGTAGGACTAGCGGCAGATACGCAGTATTTT.

This clone showed up just a few times. This rearrangement joins TRBV6-5 to TRBJ2-2; 7 nucleotides agree with TRBD1. The CDR3 has 15 residues. The V and J ends lost 7 bases and 5 bases, in that order; junction bases with no gene match: 10. Per germline, CDR1 MNHEY and CDR2 SVGAGI. CDR3 coding DNA: TGTGCCAGCAAACGGGACAGCTCACATACCGGGGAGCTGTTTTTT. Residues: CASKRDSSHTGELFF.